This passage covers 4 T cell receptor beta chains from one sample sequenced in a study of T cell changes during pregnancy in multiple sclerosis. Some clones are missing from TCRdb's copy, which holds only in-frame ones; the method was immunoSEQ multiplex PCR. The sample holds roughly 100,000 clones, approximately 91% seen once. The specimen was peripheral blood, collected in the second trimester of pregnancy. Receptor source: a female donor with multiple sclerosis, enrolled in a pregnancy study.

This chain uses TRBV25-1 with TRBJ2-1; TRBD2 is a possible D gene (7 bases). CDR1 is MGHDK, CDR2 SYGVNS, per germline. The CDR3 loop spans 15 amino acids. Between the trimmed V and J ends, which lost 5 bases and 0 bases, there was a span of 11 bases. The CDR3, as DNA: TGTGCCAGCAGTAAGGGGGGGAGCTCCTACAATGAGCAGTTCTTC. It yields the protein CASSKGGSSYNEQFF.

The chain is built from TRBV27 and TRBJ2-7, with D possibly being TRBD2 (6 bases). The V and J ends lost 8 bases and 2 bases respectively, with 13 bases between them. The CDR3 length is 13 residues. The germline V gene has CDR1 MNHEY and CDR2 SMNVEV (reference sequence). CDR3 protein: CASSLALTYEQYF. As DNA, the CDR3 is TGTGCCAGCTCTCTAGCGCTGACCTACGAGCAGTACTTC.

The chain recombines TRBV2 with TRBJ2-7; 8 bases line up with TRBD1. CDR3 length: 17 residues. Germline V gene lookup returns CDR1 SNHLY and CDR2 FYNNEI. With V trimmed by 5 bases and J by 5 bases, 17 bases remained unmatched. The CDR3 sequence: CASSLDPPGQVLDEQYF. The CDR3 DNA reads as TGTGCCAGCAGTCTAGACCCCCCGGGACAGGTCCTCGACGAGCAGTACTTC.

This clone has only one observation. The chain recombines TRBV28 with TRBJ2-1, with 7 positions matching TRBD2. The CDR3 has 13 residues. V trimming: 10 bases; J trimming: 5 bases; junction bases outside the gene matches: 8. The germline CDR1 and CDR2 sequences are MDHEN and SYDVKM. The CDR3 spells CATILAPHNEQFF. CDR3 DNA: TGTGCCACCATACTAGCGCCGCACAATGAGCAGTTCTTC.